What follows are 2 T cell receptor beta chains derived from one specimen sequenced in a study of OX40 agonist ivuxolimab in advanced cancers. Here immunoSEQ multiplex PCR was the method, and the copy in TCRdb shows in-frame clones only, minus some. This sample yields about 83,000 clones, of which approximately 88% are seen a single time; under 8% belongs to the top ten. The material was CD4+ or CD8+ T cells sorted from blood, obtained in a trial of the OX40 agonist ivuxolimab. The source of these receptors is an adult with an advanced solid tumor such as melanoma, head and neck, liver or kidney cancer.

This rearrangement joins TRBV6-5 to TRBJ1-3; possible D gene TRBD1, 5 bases. Germline-derived CDR1 and CDR2 are MNHEY and SVGAGI. The CDR3 length is 15 residues. V was shortened by 4 bases and J by 0 bases, with 10 bases between the two germline ends. The CDR3 nucleotides are TGTGCCAGCAGTTTCGCAGGGACCTCTGGAAACACCATATATTTT. Protein sequence: CASSFAGTSGNTIYF.

The V gene is TRBV5-4, the J gene TRBJ1-1; tentative D call: TRBD1 (6 bases). CDR1 and CDR2 from the germline V gene are SGHNT and YYREEE (reference sequence). Trimming took off 0 bases at V and 2 bases at J, with 11 bases between the two ends. CDR3 length: 15 residues. DNA of the CDR3: TGTGCCAGCAGCTTGGTGAGGGGGGGAAACACTGAAGCTTTCTTT. Its translation: CASSLVRGGNTEAFF. Based on the CDR3 plus reference TRBV5-4 and TRBJ1-1, the full variable domain is ETGVTQSPTHLIKTRGQQVTLRCSSQSGHNTVSWYQQALGQGPQFIFQYYREEENGRGNFPPRFSGLQFPNYSSELNVNALELDDSALYLCASSLVRGGNTEAFFGQGTRLTVV.